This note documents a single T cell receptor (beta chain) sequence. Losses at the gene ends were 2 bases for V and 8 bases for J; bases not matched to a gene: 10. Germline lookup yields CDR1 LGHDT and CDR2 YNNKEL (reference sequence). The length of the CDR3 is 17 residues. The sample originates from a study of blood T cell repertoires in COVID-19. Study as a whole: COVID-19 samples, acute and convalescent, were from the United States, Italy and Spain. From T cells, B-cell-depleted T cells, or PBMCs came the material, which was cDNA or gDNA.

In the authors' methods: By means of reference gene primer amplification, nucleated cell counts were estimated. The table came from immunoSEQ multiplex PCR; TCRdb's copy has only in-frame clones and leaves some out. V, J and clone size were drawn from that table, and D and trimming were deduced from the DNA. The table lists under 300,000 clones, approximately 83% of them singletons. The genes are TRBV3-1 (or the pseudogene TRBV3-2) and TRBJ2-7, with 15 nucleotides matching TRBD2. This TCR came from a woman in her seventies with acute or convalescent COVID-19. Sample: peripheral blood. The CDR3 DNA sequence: TGTGCCAGCAGCCAACTTGGACTAGCGGGGGGGCCAAGTAAGCAGTACTTC. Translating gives CASSQLGLAGGPSKQYF.